A selection of T cell receptor beta chains follows, all from one sample in a study of T cell responses to AZD1222 COVID-19 vaccine. Sequenced by immunoSEQ multiplex PCR; TCRdb stores in-frame clones only, minus some. The sample contains 150,000 to 200,000 clones, 85% to 95% of which appear only once. The sequenced sample was peripheral blood, obtained on day 0 of AZD1222 vaccination. The receptors come from an adult in good health. CDR3s include the opening cysteine and the closing phenylalanine or tryptophan. The D gene is left open where the match is weak. Size is stated for part of the rows, as once, few or many counts, or as a class when the clone is expanded.

v_gene	j_gene	d_gene	abundance	CDR3nt	CDR3aa
TRBV28	TRBJ1-1	TRBD1	NA	TGTGCCAGCACCCCTGTTGGACAGGGTGGGTTGAACACTGAAGCTTTCTTT	CASTPVGQGGLNTEAFF
TRBV2	TRBJ2-1	NA	NA	TGTGCCAGCAGTGCCGGGACAAGGGCCTACAATGAGCAGTTCTTC	CASSAGTRAYNEQFF
TRBV28	TRBJ1-2	NA	NA	TGTGCCAGCACCCTGGCTAGGGATCGGGGCTACACCTTC	CASTLARDRGYTF
TRBV6-2/TRBV6-3	TRBJ2-3	TRBD2	NA	TGTGCCAGCAGTTACTCGGTCAGAGTAGCGGGGGACTTGACAGATACGCAGTATTTT	CASSYSVRVAGDLTDTQYF
TRBV9	TRBJ1-2	TRBD1	NA	TGTGCCAGCAGCCTGACAGGGGGATTTGGCTACACCTTC	CASSLTGGFGYTF
TRBV19	TRBJ2-5	NA	NA	TGTGCCAGTAGTATCAGTCCCCAAGAGACCCAGTACTTC	CASSISPQETQYF
TRBV16	TRBJ1-1	NA	once	TGTGCCAGCAGCGGAAGCGAGAGGGGGTTAAGGACTGAAGCTTTCTTT	CASSGSERGLRTEAFF
TRBV2	TRBJ2-1	NA	once	TGTGCCAGCAGTGTCGTACAGGCCCTCAACGGTGAGCAGTTCTTC	CASSVVQALNGEQFF
TRBV7-2	TRBJ1-5	TRBD1	NA	TGTGCCAGCAGCTCCGGGACAGTAAGCTTTCAGCCCCAGCATTTT	CASSSGTVSFQPQHF
TRBV5-1	TRBJ2-1	NA	NA	TGCGCCAGCAGCTTGGCTCCAGGGGCGAACTACAATGAGCAGTTCTTC	CASSLAPGANYNEQFF
TRBV27	TRBJ1-3	NA	few	TGTGCCAGCAGGCCAGGGGCCCGAAACTCTGGAAACACCATATATTTT	CASRPGARNSGNTIYF
TRBV28	TRBJ2-7	NA	NA	TGTGCCAGCAGTTTACTGACTGGCGTCAGGGGCGAGCAGTACTTC	CASSLLTGVRGEQYF
TRBV6-4	TRBJ1-6	NA	NA	TGTGCCAGCAGTGAGGCGGCGGGACCGAATAATTCACCCCTCCACTTT	CASSEAAGPNNSPLHF
TRBV3-1/TRBV3-2	TRBJ2-7	TRBD1	NA	TGTGCCAGCAGCCAAGGGGACAGGATGGGCGAGCAGTACTTC	CASSQGDRMGEQYF
TRBV19	TRBJ1-4	NA	NA	TGTGCCAGTAGAGCCCAACATACAACTAATGAAAAACTGTTTTTT	CASRAQHTTNEKLFF
TRBV2	TRBJ1-1	TRBD1	NA	TGTGCCAGCAGTGAAGTGGGACAGGGGATGGGGACTGAAGCTTTCTTT	CASSEVGQGMGTEAFF
TRBV5-1	TRBJ1-2	NA	NA	TGCGCCAGCAGCTTGGAATCGAACAACTATGGCTACACCTTC	CASSLESNNYGYTF
TRBV21-1	TRBJ1-1	NA	NA	TGTGCCAGCAGCTCCGTGAGGGCGAGGACGAACACTGAAGCTTTCTTT	CASSSVRARTNTEAFF
TRBV7-9	TRBJ1-3	NA	NA	TGTGCCAGCCCTCGTCCAGAGGACACCATATATTTT	CASPRPEDTIYF
TRBV10-3	TRBJ2-3	TRBD1	NA	TGTGCCATCAGCGGACCGGGACAGACCACAGATACGCAGTATTTT	CAISGPGQTTDTQYF
TRBV19	TRBJ2-7	NA	NA	TGTGCCAGTAGCGATTGGGGCGGCGCAAAGAGGGAGCAGTACTTC	CASSDWGGAKREQYF
TRBV5-8	TRBJ1-3	NA	NA	TGTGCCAGCAGCTTTAGACGGTCGATCTCTGGAAACACCATATATTTT	CASSFRRSISGNTIYF
TRBV5-6	TRBJ2-3	TRBD2	once	TGTGCCAGCAGCTTTGGGCTAGCGGGGGGTAGCACAGATACGCAGTATTTT	CASSFGLAGGSTDTQYF
TRBV5-1	TRBJ1-4	NA	NA	TGCGCCAGCAGCCCATTACCGGGACAAGGAAATGAAAAACTGTTTTTT	CASSPLPGQGNEKLFF
TRBV29-1	TRBJ1-5	NA	NA	TGCAGCGCCCGGGACAGCAATCAGCCCCAGCATTTT	CSARDSNQPQHF
TRBV30	TRBJ1-5	NA	NA	TGTGCCTGGAGTGTACAGGGCGATCAGCCCCAGCATTTT	CAWSVQGDQPQHF
TRBV4-3	TRBJ1-4	NA	NA	TGCGCCAGCAGCCAAGACGGGGGGCCAGACGCAACTAATGAAAAACTGTTTTTT	CASSQDGGPDATNEKLFF
TRBV6-1	TRBJ1-2	TRBD1	NA	TGTGCCAGCAGTGAGCAGGGGGCAGGTGGCTACACCTTC	CASSEQGAGGYTF
TRBV18	TRBJ1-3	NA	once	TGTGCCAGCTCACCACAGGGCCCAGGTACTGGAAACACCATATATTTT	CASSPQGPGTGNTIYF
TRBV7-2	TRBJ1-1	NA	NA	TGTGCCAGCAGCGCCGGGACAATGAACACTGAAGCTTTCTTT	CASSAGTMNTEAFF
TRBV5-1	TRBJ1-3	TRBD1	NA	TGCGCCAGCAGCTTGGGTGACAGGGCACTGATTGGAAACACCATATATTTT	CASSLGDRALIGNTIYF
TRBV5-1	TRBJ1-1	NA	NA	TGCGCCAGCAGCTCTAGCATGGGGAACACTGAAGCTTTCTTT	CASSSSMGNTEAFF
TRBV2	TRBJ1-3	TRBD1	NA	TGTGCCAGCAGTCAGGGGGCGCAAGGAAACACCATATATTTT	CASSQGAQGNTIYF
TRBV25-1	TRBJ1-2	NA	NA	TGTGCCAGCAGTGAAGGGTTGGGCTGGTATGGCTACACCTTC	CASSEGLGWYGYTF
TRBV5-4	TRBJ1-1	NA	NA	TGTGCCAGCAGCTTGGCCGGACGGAACACTGAAGCTTTCTTT	CASSLAGRNTEAFF
TRBV3-1/TRBV3-2	TRBJ2-5	NA	NA	TGTGCCAGCAGCCAAGTAGTTGAGACCCAGTACTTC	CASSQVVETQYF
TRBV18	TRBJ2-1	NA	NA	TGTGCCAGCTCACCAGGACGGGGGCCCTTCAATGAGCAGTTCTTC	CASSPGRGPFNEQFF
TRBV4-1	TRBJ1-6	NA	NA	TGCGCCAGCAGCCAAGAATGGGGCTCACCCCTCCACTTT	CASSQEWGSPLHF
TRBV24-1	TRBJ1-5	NA	NA	TGTGCCACCAGTGACCACTCAGGGCTCGGAAATCAGCCCCAGCATTTT	CATSDHSGLGNQPQHF
TRBV7-9	TRBJ1-2	NA	few	TGTGCCAGCAGCCCAAAGACGGGTGGCTACACCTTC	CASSPKTGGYTF
TRBV24-1	TRBJ1-2	NA	NA	TGTGCCACCGGGGCCAGAGGAACTTATGGCTACACCTTC	CATGARGTYGYTF
TRBV6-4	TRBJ1-2	TRBD1	NA	TGTGCCAGCAGTGAGGGACAGGGAGGCGGCTACACCTTC	CASSEGQGGGYTF
TRBV6-5	TRBJ1-1	NA	NA	TGTGCCAGCAGTTACTCGATGTACGGCAGCGGGGCTTTCTTT	CASSYSMYGSGAFF
TRBV5-4	TRBJ2-3	TRBD2	NA	TGTGCCAGCAGCTTGAAACTAGCGGGGGCAAGTGATACGCAGTATTTT	CASSLKLAGASDTQYF
TRBV5-4	TRBJ2-1	NA	NA	TGTGCCAGCACCGAAAGTAGCCTGGACAATGAGCAGTTCTTC	CASTESSLDNEQFF
TRBV27	TRBJ1-2	NA	NA	TGTGCCAGCAGTTTAAGTCAACCCGGGGACTATGGCTACACCTTC	CASSLSQPGDYGYTF
TRBV3-1/TRBV3-2	TRBJ1-6	NA	NA	TGTGCCAGCAGCTCCCTGGCGAGCTCCTATAATTCACCCCTCCACTTT	CASSSLASSYNSPLHF
TRBV6-5	TRBJ2-4	TRBD1	NA	TGTGCCAGCAAAAGGGACAGGGGGAAAAACATTCAGTACTTC	CASKRDRGKNIQYF
TRBV6-2/TRBV6-3	TRBJ2-7	NA	NA	TGTGCCAGCAGTGGGACGACCTACGAGCAGTACTTC	CASSGTTYEQYF
TRBV7-2	TRBJ1-1	NA	NA	TGTGCCAGCAGCCCTAGAGCAGACACTGAAGCTTTCTTT	CASSPRADTEAFF
TRBV19	TRBJ2-5	NA	NA	TGTGCCAGTAGTTCGCTGGCCCAAGGGACCCAGTACTTC	CASSSLAQGTQYF
TRBV13	TRBJ1-2	NA	NA	TGTGCCAGCAGCTTCTCCGCTGGAAGCCTTTGGTATGGCTACACCTTC	CASSFSAGSLWYGYTF